A selection of T cell receptor beta chains follows, all from one sample in a study of persistence of HIV-infected CD4 T cells. Repertoires were generated with immunoSEQ multiplex PCR, while TCRdb's copy carries only in-frame clones and drops some. The sample includes 30,000 to 45,000 clones, around 80% of them seen just once. Which antigens these TCRs recognize remains unknown. The sample here was CD4+ T cells sorted from PBMCs after 18-hour stimulation, taken from a patient who received antiretroviral therapy. The receptors here all came from an adult man with HIV who was CMV-seropositive. The CDR3 runs from the conserved cysteine through the conserved F or W. A D gene is named only where the DNA matches it firmly. Clone size appears in some rows only: once, few, many, or a class for an expanded clone.

size | J | D | V | DNA | CDR3
. | TRBJ1-1 | . | TRBV2 | TGTGCCAGCAGTCCCTGGTTTTCTGAGGGGTACACTGAAGCTTTCTTT | CASSPWFSEGYTEAFF
. | TRBJ1-4 | . | TRBV6-5 | TGTGCCAGCAGTTTCGGACAGTATGAAGAAAAACTGTTTTTT | CASSFGQYEEKLFF
. | TRBJ1-6 | . | TRBV6-5 | TGTGCCAGCAGCCTGGGGCAGGGATCACCCCTCCACTTT | CASSLGQGSPLHF
. | TRBJ1-5 | . | TRBV18 | TGTGCCAGCTCACAGGGGAGAGTGAACCAGCCCCAGCATTTT | CASSQGRVNQPQHF
. | TRBJ1-2 | TRBD1 | TRBV5-1 | TGCGCCAGCAGTTCGGACAGGGACTATGGCTACACCTTC | CASSSDRDYGYTF
. | TRBJ2-7 | TRBD1 | TRBV15 | TGTGCCACCCGGAAGGACAGGGTAATGAACGAGCAGTACTTC | CATRKDRVMNEQYF
. | TRBJ1-3 | . | TRBV15 | TGTGCCACCAGCAGAGATCCGGGTGGAAACACCATATATTTT | CATSRDPGGNTIYF
. | TRBJ1-4 | . | TRBV10-2 | TGCGCCAGCAGTTTGGGGAGGGGTACGGCTAATGAAAAACTGTTTTTT | CASSLGRGTANEKLFF
. | TRBJ2-2 | TRBD1 | TRBV7-9 | TGTGCCAGCAGCACACCCCGGGACAGGGGGCCGAACACCGGGGAGCTGTTTTTT | CASSTPRDRGPNTGELFF
once | TRBJ2-5 | . | TRBV6-5 | TGTGCCAGCAGTCCGCGGGCGACCCAGTACTTC | CASSPRATQYF
. | TRBJ1-5 | . | TRBV5-1 | TGCGCCAGCAGCTTGGACGGGGGGTTAGAGCATTTT | CASSLDGGLEHF
. | TRBJ2-3 | TRBD2 | TRBV3-1/TRBV3-2 | TGTGCCAGCAGCCAAGATGGGACTAGCGGGGTGGGGGATACGCAGTATTTT | CASSQDGTSGVGDTQYF
. | TRBJ1-3 | . | TRBV5-5 | TGTGCCAGCAGCCGAAGCTGGGGACTCTTATCCGCCTCTGGAAACACCATATATTTT | CASSRSWGLLSASGNTIYF
. | TRBJ2-6 | TRBD1 | TRBV27 | TGTGCCAGCAGTTCCTACTCAGGGGGCACTGGGGCCAACGTCCTGACTTTC | CASSSYSGGTGANVLTF
once | TRBJ2-5 | . | TRBV4-1 | TGCGCCAGCAGCCATCAGGGGCCCCAAGAGACCCAGTACTTC | CASSHQGPQETQYF
few | TRBJ1-1 | TRBD1 | TRBV7-2 | TGTGCCAGCAGCTATCAGGGGGCGCGGACTGAAGCTTTCTTT | CASSYQGARTEAFF
. | TRBJ2-3 | . | TRBV2 | TGTGCCAGCAGTGTTATGGACAGAAATACGCAGTATTTT | CASSVMDRNTQYF
. | TRBJ1-4 | TRBD1 | TRBV3-1/TRBV3-2 | TGTGCCAGCAGTCCGGGACAGGGTGAAAAACTGTTTTTT | CASSPGQGEKLFF
. | TRBJ2-6 | . | TRBV19 | TGTGCCAGTAGTAGAGGGGCTGGACGAAGCTCTGGGGCCAACGTCCTGACTTTC | CASSRGAGRSSGANVLTF
. | TRBJ1-4 | . | TRBV5-4 | TGTGCCAGCAGCTTAGCAACTAATGAAAAACTGTTTTTT | CASSLATNEKLFF
. | TRBJ1-6 | TRBD1 | TRBV3-1/TRBV3-2 | TGTGCCAGCAGCCCCGGACAGGGCTCTTCACCCCTCCACTTT | CASSPGQGSSPLHF
. | TRBJ1-2 | TRBD1 | TRBV18 | TGTGCCAGCTCACCAACGAGGGGGCGAAGAGATGGCTACACCTTC | CASSPTRGRRDGYTF
. | TRBJ2-5 | . | TRBV7-6 | TGTGCCAGCAGCCCCAGCAAGGAGACCCAGTACTTC | CASSPSKETQYF
. | TRBJ1-2 | . | TRBV18 | TGTGCCAGCTCACCACTGTCCGGGGGAGCGGCTAACTATGGCTACACCTTC | CASSPLSGGAANYGYTF
few | TRBJ1-4 | TRBD1 | TRBV19 | TGTGCCAGTACCAACAGGGGCAGACTGTTTTTT | CASTNRGRLFF